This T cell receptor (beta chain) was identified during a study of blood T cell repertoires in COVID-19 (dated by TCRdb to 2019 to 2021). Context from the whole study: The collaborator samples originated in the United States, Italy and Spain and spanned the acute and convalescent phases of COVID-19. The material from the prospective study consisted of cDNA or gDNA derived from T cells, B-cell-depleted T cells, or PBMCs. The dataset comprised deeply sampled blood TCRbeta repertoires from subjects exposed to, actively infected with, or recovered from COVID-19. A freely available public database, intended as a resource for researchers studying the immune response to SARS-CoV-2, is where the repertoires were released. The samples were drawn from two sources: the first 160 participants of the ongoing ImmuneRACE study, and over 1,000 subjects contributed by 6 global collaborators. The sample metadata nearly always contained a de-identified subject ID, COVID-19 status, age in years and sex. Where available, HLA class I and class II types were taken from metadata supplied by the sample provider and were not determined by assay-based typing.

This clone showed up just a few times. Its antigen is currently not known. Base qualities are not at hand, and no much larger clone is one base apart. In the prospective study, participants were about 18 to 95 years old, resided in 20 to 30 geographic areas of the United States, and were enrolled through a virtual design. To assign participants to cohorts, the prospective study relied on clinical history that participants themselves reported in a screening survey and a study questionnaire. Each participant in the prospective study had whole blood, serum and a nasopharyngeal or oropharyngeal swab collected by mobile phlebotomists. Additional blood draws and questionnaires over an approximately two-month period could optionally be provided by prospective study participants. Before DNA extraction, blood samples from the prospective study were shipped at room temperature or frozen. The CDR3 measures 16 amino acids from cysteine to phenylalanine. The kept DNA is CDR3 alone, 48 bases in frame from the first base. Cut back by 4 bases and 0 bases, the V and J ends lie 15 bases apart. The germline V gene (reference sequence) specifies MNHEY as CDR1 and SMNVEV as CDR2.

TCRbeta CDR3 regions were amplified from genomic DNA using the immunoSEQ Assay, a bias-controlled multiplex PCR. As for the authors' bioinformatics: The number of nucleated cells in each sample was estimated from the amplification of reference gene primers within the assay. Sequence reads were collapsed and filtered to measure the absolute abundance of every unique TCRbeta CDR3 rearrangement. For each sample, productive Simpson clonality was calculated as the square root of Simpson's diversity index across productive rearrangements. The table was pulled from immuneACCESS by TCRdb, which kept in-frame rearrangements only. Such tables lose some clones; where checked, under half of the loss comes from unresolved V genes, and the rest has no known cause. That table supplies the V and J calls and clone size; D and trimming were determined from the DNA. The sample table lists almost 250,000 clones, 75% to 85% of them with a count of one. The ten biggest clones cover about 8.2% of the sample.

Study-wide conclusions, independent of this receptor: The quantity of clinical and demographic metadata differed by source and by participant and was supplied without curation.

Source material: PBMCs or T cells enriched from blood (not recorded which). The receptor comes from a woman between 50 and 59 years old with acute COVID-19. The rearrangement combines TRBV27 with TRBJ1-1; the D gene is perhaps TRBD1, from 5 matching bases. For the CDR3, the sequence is CASSSRTTLMNTEAFF. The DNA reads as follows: TGTGCCAGCAGTTCGCGGACAACCTTGATGAACACTGAAGCTTTCTTT.